Listed here are 2 T cell receptor beta chains from one sample, sequenced in a study of T cells in Graves' hyperthyroidism and ophthalmopathy. RNA transcripts provided the source from which TCR beta CDR3 regions were amplified. A set of HTBI primers served as the primers for a first-round RT-PCR of the TCR CDR3. In TCRdb, the multiplex PCR reads were re-called with MiXCR into one record per CDR3 protein. The data hold nearly 750,000 distinct CDR3 sequences, with around 40% observed a single time. The sequencing input was blood. The receptors originated from a woman aged 35 to 49 with Graves' hyperthyroidism.

This clonotype was seen repeatedly, ten times or more. CDR3 in amino acids: CASSMGLAVSSYNEQFF. CDR3 in DNA: TGTGCCAGCAGTATGGGGTTAGCGGTTAGCTCCTACAATGAGCAGTTCTTC. The gene calls are TRBV2 and TRBJ2-1; possibly TRBD2 for D (6 bases). The CDR3 totals 17 residues. Germline CDR1 reads SNHLY; CDR2 reads FYNNEI. The V end lost 5 bases, the J end lost 0 bases, and 17 bases lay between the germline ends. The whole variable domain, remainder taken from reference TRBV2 and TRBJ2-1, is EPEVTQTPSHQVTQMGQEVILRCVPISNHLYFYWYRQILGQKVEFLVSFYNNEISEKSEIFDDQFSVERPDGSNFTLKIRSTKLEDSAMYFCASSMGLAVSSYNEQFFGPGTRLTVL.

This clonotype was seen more than once but under ten times. The rearrangement links TRBV20-1 to TRBJ1-4; D gene uncertain. V lost 1 base, J lost 5 bases, and 8 bases lay in between. Per germline, CDR1 DFQATT and CDR2 SNEGSKA (reference sequence). The CDR3 covers 13 residues. The chain's CDR3 is CSARGASNEKLFF. The CDR3 nucleotides are TGCAGTGCTAGAGGCGCTTCAAATGAAAAACTGTTTTTT.